A selection of T cell receptor beta chains follows, all from one sample in a study of blood T cell repertoires in COVID-19. Using immunoSEQ multiplex PCR, the repertoire was profiled, and TCRdb retains in-frame clones only, with some absent. The data hold about 230,000 clones, with roughly 88% observed a single time. The sample taken for sequencing was PBMCs or T cells enriched from blood (not recorded which). The origin of the receptors is a woman in her thirties or forties with acute COVID-19. The CDR3 runs from the conserved cysteine through the conserved F or W. A D gene is named only where the DNA matches it firmly. Clone sizes are given selectively: once, few, many, or a class where the clone is expanded.

D	V	J	size	CDR3	DNA
-	TRBV29-1	TRBJ1-2	-	CSVTEAHGYTF	TGCAGCGTTACCGAGGCCCATGGCTACACCTTC
-	TRBV3-1/TRBV3-2	TRBJ2-6	-	CASSQGGSGANVLTF	TGTGCCAGCAGCCAAGGAGGCTCTGGGGCCAACGTCCTGACTTTC
TRBD1	TRBV4-2	TRBJ1-5	-	CASSQDQGDRGEQPQHF	TGTGCCAGCAGCCAAGATCAGGGAGACAGGGGAGAGCAGCCCCAGCATTTT
-	TRBV24-1	TRBJ2-2	many	CATSDAGRNTGELFF	TGTGCCACCAGTGATGCGGGACGGAACACCGGGGAGCTGTTTTTT
-	TRBV18	TRBJ1-4	-	CASSPGQGGEKLFF	TGTGCCAGCTCACCAGGGCAGGGTGGAGAAAAACTGTTTTTT
TRBD2	TRBV20-1	TRBJ2-2	-	CSASGLAAYGELFF	TGCAGTGCTAGTGGACTAGCGGCATACGGGGAGCTGTTTTTT
-	TRBV4-3	TRBJ2-3	-	CASSQGYPGVTDTQYF	TGCGCCAGCAGCCAAGGCTACCCAGGCGTGACAGATACGCAGTATTTT
-	TRBV5-1	TRBJ1-1	-	CASSFREVGAMNTEAFF	TGCGCCAGCAGCTTCAGAGAGGTGGGGGCTATGAACACTGAAGCTTTCTTT
-	TRBV30	TRBJ1-2	-	CAWRSTNNYGYTF	TGTGCCTGGAGGTCGACAAATAACTATGGCTACACCTTC
-	TRBV19	TRBJ2-5	-	CASSGSGVETQYF	TGTGCCAGTAGTGGGTCGGGGGTGGAGACCCAGTACTTC
TRBD2	TRBV5-1	TRBJ2-1	-	CASSLGLAGGVDEQFF	TGCGCCAGCAGCCTCGGACTAGCGGGAGGGGTGGATGAGCAGTTCTTC
-	TRBV19	TRBJ1-3	-	CASSSGLAHFSGNTIYF	TGTGCCAGTAGTAGTGGCCTGGCTCATTTCTCTGGAAACACCATATATTTT
TRBD1	TRBV25-1	TRBJ1-5	-	CASSATGGDQPQHF	TGTGCCAGCAGTGCTACAGGGGGGGATCAGCCCCAGCATTTT
TRBD2	TRBV11-3	TRBJ2-1	-	CASSLTGLAVYNEQFF	TGTGCCAGCAGCTTAACTGGACTAGCGGTTTACAATGAGCAGTTCTTC
TRBD1	TRBV7-8	TRBJ1-6	-	CASSLATGTGASSYNSPLHF	TGTGCCAGCAGCTTAGCGACCGGGACAGGGGCCAGCTCCTATAATTCACCCCTCCACTTT
TRBD1	TRBV9	TRBJ1-4	once	CASSVDQGATNEKLFF	TGTGCCAGCAGCGTAGATCAGGGGGCCACTAATGAAAAACTGTTTTTT
-	TRBV19	TRBJ2-2	few	CASSGGIWNTGELFF	TGTGCCAGTAGTGGAGGGATTTGGAACACCGGGGAGCTGTTTTTT
TRBD2	TRBV6-7	TRBJ2-7	-	CASSYRPSGGPGYEQYF	TGTGCCAGCAGTTACCGGCCCAGCGGGGGGCCAGGGTACGAGCAGTACTTC
-	TRBV11-3	TRBJ1-4	-	CASSLEGGMGNEKLFF	TGTGCCAGCAGCTTAGAAGGAGGAATGGGTAATGAAAAACTGTTTTTT
TRBD2	TRBV7-9	TRBJ2-1	-	CASSPRLAELNNEQFF	TGTGCCAGCAGCCCCCGACTAGCGGAGCTCAACAATGAGCAGTTCTTC
TRBD2	TRBV30	TRBJ2-1	once	CAWSWLAGTYNEQFF	TGTGCCTGGAGTTGGCTAGCGGGGACCTACAATGAGCAGTTCTTC
-	TRBV7-2	TRBJ1-2	-	CASSFGGTFYGYTF	TGTGCCAGCAGCTTTGGGGGGACTTTCTATGGCTACACCTTC
TRBD1	TRBV7-9	TRBJ2-7	once	CASSLTGVHEQYF	TGTGCCAGCAGCCTGACAGGGGTCCACGAGCAGTACTTC
TRBD1	TRBV7-2	TRBJ2-1	once	CASSLEGTGVGNEQFF	TGTGCCAGCAGCTTAGAAGGGACAGGGGTTGGGAATGAGCAGTTCTTC
-	TRBV10-3	TRBJ2-3	-	CAISGLGLPDTQYF	TGTGCCATCAGTGGCCTTGGACTCCCAGATACGCAGTATTTT
-	TRBV7-2	TRBJ2-5	-	CASSLNQGMRETQYF	TGTGCCAGCAGCTTAAATCAGGGTATGCGAGAGACCCAGTACTTC
-	TRBV7-2	TRBJ1-1	-	CASSFFHVSGNTEAFF	TGTGCCAGCAGCTTCTTTCACGTCAGTGGGAACACTGAAGCTTTCTTT
TRBD1	TRBV10-3	TRBJ2-3	-	CAIDDGTGIADTQYF	TGTGCCATCGATGACGGGACAGGGATCGCAGATACGCAGTATTTT
TRBD1	TRBV11-2	TRBJ2-1	-	CASSSGTGGSYNEQFF	TGTGCCAGCAGCTCCGGGACAGGGGGGTCCTACAATGAGCAGTTCTTC
TRBD1	TRBV6-2/TRBV6-3	TRBJ1-1	-	CASSWAGTGGKNTEAFF	TGTGCCAGCAGTTGGGCAGGGACAGGGGGGAAGAACACTGAAGCTTTCTTT
TRBD1	TRBV29-1	TRBJ1-1	-	CSVVGTGGGLDEAFF	TGCAGCGTTGTCGGGACAGGGGGGGGTTTAGATGAAGCTTTCTTT
TRBD1	TRBV5-1	TRBJ2-5	-	CASSFGKGAVRETQYF	TGCGCCAGCAGCTTCGGGAAGGGGGCGGTACGGGAGACCCAGTACTTC
-	TRBV30	TRBJ1-1	-	CAWSPEPSTEAFF	TGTGCCTGGAGTCCGGAACCTAGTACTGAAGCTTTCTTT
-	TRBV9	TRBJ1-2	-	CASSVGSDYGYTF	TGTGCCAGCAGCGTAGGGTCAGACTATGGCTACACCTTC
-	TRBV18	TRBJ1-1	-	CASSPVPMDTEAFF	TGTGCCAGCTCACCGGTACCTATGGACACTGAAGCTTTCTTT
TRBD1	TRBV19	TRBJ1-1	-	CASMPETGKAFF	TGTGCCAGTATGCCGGAGACAGGGAAAGCTTTCTTT
TRBD2	TRBV24-1	TRBJ2-1	-	CATSDGETSGFYNEQFF	TGTGCCACCAGTGATGGTGAGACTAGCGGGTTCTACAATGAGCAGTTCTTC